This T cell receptor (beta chain) was found in a study of blood T cell repertoires in COVID-19 (dated by TCRdb to about 2020). The study in broad terms: Samples covering the acute and convalescent phases of COVID-19 were provided by collaborators in the United States, Italy and Spain. A freely available public database, intended as a resource for researchers studying the immune response to SARS-CoV-2, is where the repertoires were released. The material from the prospective study consisted of cDNA or gDNA derived from T cells, B-cell-depleted T cells, or PBMCs. The samples were drawn from two sources: the first 160 participants of the ongoing ImmuneRACE study, and 1,200 or so subjects contributed by 6 global collaborators. A de-identified subject ID, COVID-19 status, age in years and sex were almost always included in the sample metadata. Where available, HLA class I and class II types were taken from metadata supplied by the sample provider and were not determined by assay-based typing. Subjects who had been exposed to COVID-19, were actively infected with it, or had recovered from it provided the deeply sampled blood TCRbeta repertoires that made up the dataset.

Overall results and qualifications from the work: Clinical and demographic metadata were provided uncurated, with the amount varying by source and participant.

In Seattle, one collaborating source enrolled patients while the infection was active and tracked those patients longitudinally over the course of disease. Each collaborating institution followed its own protocols to collect whole blood in K2EDTA tubes. For TCRbeta analysis, collaborators shipped samples as frozen whole blood, isolated PBMCs, or DNA extracted from either of those sample types. In regard to this clone: Its antigen target is currently unknown. No base quality information exists; no much larger clone differs at one position.

TCRbeta CDR3 regions were amplified from genomic DNA using the immunoSEQ Assay, a bias-controlled multiplex PCR. The authors' analysis ran thus. The number of nucleated cells in each sample was estimated by amplification of reference gene primers within the assay. Sequence reads were collapsed and filtered to measure the absolute abundance of every unique TCRbeta CDR3 rearrangement. For each sample, productive Simpson clonality was calculated by taking the square root of Simpson's diversity index across productive rearrangements. Here the immuneACCESS table is served through TCRdb, limited to in-frame sequences with V and J called. Missing clones are a known gap in these copies; in checked studies unresolved V genes cover under half, and the rest lacks a known reason. Clonal size and the V and J genes are those of that table, whereas D and trimming came from the DNA. The sample table shows approximately 500,000 clones, and 80% to 90% are seen once. The ten most abundant clones make up roughly 0.92% of the sample.

Spanning cysteine to phenylalanine, the CDR3 consists of 15 amino acids. CDR3 DNA is the only sequence kept; it has 45 bases, read in frame from the first base. V lost 4 bases and J lost 3 bases, and the count of bases not matched to a germline gene is 7. From the germline V gene, CDR1 is SGHTS and CDR2 is YDEGEE. The rearranged chain carries TRBV5-8 and TRBJ2-7, with 10 junctional bases fitting TRBD1. This TCR was sampled from a young man with COVID-19, enrolled during active disease. Input material: peripheral blood. The DNA sequence follows: TGTGCCAGCAGCAGAACCGGGACAGGGGACTACGAGCAGTACTTC. Translated, this gives CASSRTGTGDYEQYF.